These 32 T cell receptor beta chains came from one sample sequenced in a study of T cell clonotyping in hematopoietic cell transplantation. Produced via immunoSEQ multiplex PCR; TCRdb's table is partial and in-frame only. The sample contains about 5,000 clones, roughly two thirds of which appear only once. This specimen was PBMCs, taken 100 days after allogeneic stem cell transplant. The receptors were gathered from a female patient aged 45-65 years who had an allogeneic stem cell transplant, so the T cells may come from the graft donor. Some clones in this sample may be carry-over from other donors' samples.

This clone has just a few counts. CDR3 sequence reads: CASSRLAVRDTGELFF. The CDR3 region has the DNA TGTGCCAGCAGCCGTCTAGCCGTAAGGGACACCGGGGAGCTGTTTTTT. The chain recombines TRBV11-2 with TRBJ2-2; maybe TRBD2 (5 bases). CDR1 SGHAT and CDR2 FQNNGV come from the germline V gene. This CDR3 has 16 amino acids. Trimming removed 5 bases at V and 3 bases at J, with 16 bases between.

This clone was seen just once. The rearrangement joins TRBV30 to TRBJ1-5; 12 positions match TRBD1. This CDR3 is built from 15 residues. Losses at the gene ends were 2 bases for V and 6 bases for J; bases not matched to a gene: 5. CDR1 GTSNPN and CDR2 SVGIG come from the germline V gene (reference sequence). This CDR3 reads CAWSPRDRGRQPQHF. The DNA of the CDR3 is TGTGCCTGGAGTCCGCGGGACAGGGGGCGTCAGCCCCAGCATTTT.

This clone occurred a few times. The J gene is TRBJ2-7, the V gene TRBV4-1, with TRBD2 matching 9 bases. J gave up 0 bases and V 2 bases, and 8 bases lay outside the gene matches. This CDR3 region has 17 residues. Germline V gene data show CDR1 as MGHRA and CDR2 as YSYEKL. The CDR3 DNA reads TGCGCCAGCAGCCAAACTCTTCGCGGGAGGGTCTCCTACGAGCAGTACTTC. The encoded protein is CASSQTLRGRVSYEQYF.

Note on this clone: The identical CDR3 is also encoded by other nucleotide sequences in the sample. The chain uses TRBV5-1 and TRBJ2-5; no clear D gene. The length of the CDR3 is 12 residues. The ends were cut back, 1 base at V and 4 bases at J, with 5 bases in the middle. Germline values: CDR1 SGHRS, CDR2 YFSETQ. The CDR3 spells CASSLSGETQYF. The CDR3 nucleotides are TGCGCCAGCAGCTTGTCGGGAGAGACCCAGTACTTC.

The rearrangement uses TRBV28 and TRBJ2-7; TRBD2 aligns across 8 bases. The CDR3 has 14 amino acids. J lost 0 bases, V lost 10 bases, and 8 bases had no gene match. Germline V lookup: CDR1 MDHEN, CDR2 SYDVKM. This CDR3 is CANRSGGNSYEQYF. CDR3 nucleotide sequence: TGTGCCAACAGGTCGGGGGGGAACTCCTACGAGCAGTACTTC.

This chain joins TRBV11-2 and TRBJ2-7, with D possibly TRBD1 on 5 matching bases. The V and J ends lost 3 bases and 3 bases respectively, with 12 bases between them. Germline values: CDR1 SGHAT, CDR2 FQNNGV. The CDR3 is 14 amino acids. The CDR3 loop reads CASSFAGPGYEQYF. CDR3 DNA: TGTGCCAGCAGCTTCGCAGGGCCGGGCTACGAGCAGTACTTC.

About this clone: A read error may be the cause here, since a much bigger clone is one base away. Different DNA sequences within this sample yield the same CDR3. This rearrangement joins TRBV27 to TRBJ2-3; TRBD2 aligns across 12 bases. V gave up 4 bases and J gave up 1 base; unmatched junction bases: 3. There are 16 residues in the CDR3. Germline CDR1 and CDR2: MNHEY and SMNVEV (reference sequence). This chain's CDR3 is CASSSRLAGGTDTQYF. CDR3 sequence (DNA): TGTGCCAGCAGTTCCCGACTAGCGGGGGGCACAGATACGCAGTATTTT.

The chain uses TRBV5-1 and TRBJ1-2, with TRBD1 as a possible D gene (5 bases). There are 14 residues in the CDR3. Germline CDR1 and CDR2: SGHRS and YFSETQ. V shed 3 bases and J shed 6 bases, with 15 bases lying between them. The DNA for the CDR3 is TGCGCCAGCAGCTCAGGGCGGACCGTCGATGGCTACACCTTC. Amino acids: CASSSGRTVDGYTF.

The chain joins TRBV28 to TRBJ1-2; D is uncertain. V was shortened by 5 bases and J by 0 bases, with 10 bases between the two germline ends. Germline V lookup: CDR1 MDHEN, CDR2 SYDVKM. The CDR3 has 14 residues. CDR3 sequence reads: CASSILPANYGYTF. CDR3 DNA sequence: TGTGCCAGCAGTATCCTTCCAGCTAACTATGGCTACACCTTC.

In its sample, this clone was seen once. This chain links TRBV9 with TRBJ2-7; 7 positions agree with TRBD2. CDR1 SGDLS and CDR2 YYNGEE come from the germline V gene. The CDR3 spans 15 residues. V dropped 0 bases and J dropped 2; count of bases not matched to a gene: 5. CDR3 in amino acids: CASSVGGGGPYEQYF. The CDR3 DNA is TGTGCCAGCAGCGTAGGGGGGGGAGGGCCCTACGAGCAGTACTTC.

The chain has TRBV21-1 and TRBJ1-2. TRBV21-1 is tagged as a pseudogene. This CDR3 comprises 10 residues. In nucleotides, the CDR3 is TGTGCCACAATCGCTTGGGGCTACACCTTC. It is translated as CATIAWGYTF.

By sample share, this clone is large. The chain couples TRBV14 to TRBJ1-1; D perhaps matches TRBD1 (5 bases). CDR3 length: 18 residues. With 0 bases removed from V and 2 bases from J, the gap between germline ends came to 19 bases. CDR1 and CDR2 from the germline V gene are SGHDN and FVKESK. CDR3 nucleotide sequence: TGTGCCAGCAGCCAAGATAGAGCTTACACGGGGCTAAACACTGAAGCTTTCTTT. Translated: CASSQDRAYTGLNTEAFF.

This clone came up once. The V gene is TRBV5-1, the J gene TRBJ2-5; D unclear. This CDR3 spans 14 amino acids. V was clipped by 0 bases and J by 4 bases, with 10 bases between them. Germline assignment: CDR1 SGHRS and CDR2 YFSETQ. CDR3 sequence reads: CASSLGSLPETQYF. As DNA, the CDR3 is TGCGCCAGCAGCTTGGGTTCCCTACCAGAGACCCAGTACTTC.

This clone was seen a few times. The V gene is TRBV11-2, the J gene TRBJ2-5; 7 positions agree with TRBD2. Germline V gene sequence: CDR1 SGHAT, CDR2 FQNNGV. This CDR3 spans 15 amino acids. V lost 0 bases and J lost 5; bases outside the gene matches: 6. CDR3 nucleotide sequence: TGTGCCAGCAGCTTAGAAACTAGCGATCGGGAGACCCAGTACTTC. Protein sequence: CASSLETSDRETQYF.

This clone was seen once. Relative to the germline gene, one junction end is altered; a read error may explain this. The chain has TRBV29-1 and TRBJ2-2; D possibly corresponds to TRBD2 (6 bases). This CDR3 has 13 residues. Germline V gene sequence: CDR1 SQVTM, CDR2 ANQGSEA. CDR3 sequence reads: CSVEAGYTGELFF. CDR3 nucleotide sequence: TGCAGCGTGGAAGCGGGTTACACCGGGGAGCTGTTTTTT.

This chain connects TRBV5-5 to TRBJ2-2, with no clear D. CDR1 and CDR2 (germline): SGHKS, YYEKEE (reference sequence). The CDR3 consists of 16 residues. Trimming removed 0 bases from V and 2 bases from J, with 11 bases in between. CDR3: CASSLAQSFNTGELFF. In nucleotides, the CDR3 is TGTGCCAGCAGCTTGGCTCAGTCCTTCAACACCGGGGAGCTGTTTTTT.

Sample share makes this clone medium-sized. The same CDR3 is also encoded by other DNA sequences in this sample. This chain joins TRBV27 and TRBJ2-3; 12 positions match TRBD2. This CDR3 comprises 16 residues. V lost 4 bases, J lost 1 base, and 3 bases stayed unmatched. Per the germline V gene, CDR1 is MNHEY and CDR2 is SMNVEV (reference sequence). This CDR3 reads CASSSRLAGGTDTQYF. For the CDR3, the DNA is TGTGCCAGCAGTTCGCGACTAGCGGGAGGCACAGATACGCAGTATTTT.

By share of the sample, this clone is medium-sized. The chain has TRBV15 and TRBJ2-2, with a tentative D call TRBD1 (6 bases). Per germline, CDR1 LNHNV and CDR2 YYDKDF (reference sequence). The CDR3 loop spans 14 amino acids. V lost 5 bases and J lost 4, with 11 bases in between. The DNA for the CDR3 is TGTGCCACCAGCTCCCGAGGGGGCACCGGGGAGCTGTTTTTT. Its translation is CATSSRGGTGELFF.

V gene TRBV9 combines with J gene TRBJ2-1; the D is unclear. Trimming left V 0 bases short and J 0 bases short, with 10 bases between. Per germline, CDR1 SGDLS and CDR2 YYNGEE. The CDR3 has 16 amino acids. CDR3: CASSVDHRSSYNEQFF. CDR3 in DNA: TGTGCCAGCAGCGTAGACCATAGAAGCTCCTACAATGAGCAGTTCTTC.

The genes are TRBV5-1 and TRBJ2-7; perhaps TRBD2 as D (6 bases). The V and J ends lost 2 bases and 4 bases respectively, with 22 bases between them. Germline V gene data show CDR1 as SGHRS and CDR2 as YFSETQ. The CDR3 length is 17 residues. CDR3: CASSFGVSGLQVYEQYF. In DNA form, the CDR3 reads TGCGCCAGCAGCTTTGGAGTATCGGGACTCCAAGTTTACGAGCAGTACTTC. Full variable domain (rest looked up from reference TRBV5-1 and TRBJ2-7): KAGVTQTPRYLIKTRGQQVTLSCSPISGHRSVSWYQQTPGQGLQFLFEYFSETQRNKGNFPGRFSGRQFSNSRSEMNVSTLELGDSALYLCASSFGVSGLQVYEQYFGPGTRLTVT.

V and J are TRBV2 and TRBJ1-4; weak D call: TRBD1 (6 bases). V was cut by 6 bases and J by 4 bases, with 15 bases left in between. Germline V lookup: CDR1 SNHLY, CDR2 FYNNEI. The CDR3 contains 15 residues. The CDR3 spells CASSPTGGVNEKLFF. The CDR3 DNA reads TGTGCCAGCAGCCCGACAGGCGGGGTTAATGAAAAACTGTTTTTT.

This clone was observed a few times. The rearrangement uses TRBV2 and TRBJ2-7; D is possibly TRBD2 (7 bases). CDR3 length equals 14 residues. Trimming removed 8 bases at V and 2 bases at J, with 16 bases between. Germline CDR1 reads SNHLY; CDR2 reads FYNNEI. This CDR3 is CASSLLGGPYEQYF. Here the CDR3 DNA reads TGTGCCAGCTCTCTGCTCGGGGGGCCCTACGAGCAGTACTTC.

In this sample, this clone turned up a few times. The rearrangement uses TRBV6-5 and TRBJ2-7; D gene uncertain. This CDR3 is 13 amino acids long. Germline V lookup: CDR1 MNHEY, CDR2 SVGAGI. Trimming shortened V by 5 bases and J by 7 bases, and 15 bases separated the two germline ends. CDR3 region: CASSARPDIEQYF. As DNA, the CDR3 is TGTGCCAGCAGTGCAAGACCTGATATTGAGCAGTACTTC.

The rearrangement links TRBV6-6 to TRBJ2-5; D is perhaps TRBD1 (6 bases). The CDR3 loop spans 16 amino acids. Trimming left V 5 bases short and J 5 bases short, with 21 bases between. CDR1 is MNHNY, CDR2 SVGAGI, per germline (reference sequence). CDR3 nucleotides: TGTGCCAGCAGTCCGGGACATTCTATAGGGGCGGAGACCCAGTACTTC. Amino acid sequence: CASSPGHSIGAETQYF.

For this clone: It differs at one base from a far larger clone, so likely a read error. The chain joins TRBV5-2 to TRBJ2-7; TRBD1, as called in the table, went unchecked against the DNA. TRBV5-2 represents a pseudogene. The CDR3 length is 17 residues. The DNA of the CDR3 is TGTGCCAGCAGCCAAGCGATGAGGGGGCGAGTCTCCTACGAGCAGTACTTC. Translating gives CASSQAMRGRVSYEQYF.

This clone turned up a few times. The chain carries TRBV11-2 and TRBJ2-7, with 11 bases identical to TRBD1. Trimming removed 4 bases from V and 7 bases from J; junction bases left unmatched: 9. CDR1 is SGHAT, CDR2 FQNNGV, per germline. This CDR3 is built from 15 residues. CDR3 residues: CASSSLDRGRREQYF. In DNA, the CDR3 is TGTGCCAGCAGCTCCCTGGACAGGGGGCGCAGGGAGCAGTACTTC. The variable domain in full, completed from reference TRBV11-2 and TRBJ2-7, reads EAGVAQSPRYKIIEKRQSVAFWCNPISGHATLYWYQQILGQGPKLLIQFQNNGVVDDSQLPKDRFSAERLKGVDSTLKIQPAKLEDSAVYLCASSSLDRGRREQYFGPGTRLTVT.

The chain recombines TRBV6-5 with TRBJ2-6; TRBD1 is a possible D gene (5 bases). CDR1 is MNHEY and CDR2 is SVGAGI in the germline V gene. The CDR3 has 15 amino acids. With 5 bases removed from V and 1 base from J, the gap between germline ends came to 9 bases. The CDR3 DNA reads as TGTGCCAGCAGTCAACCAGGGTCTGGGGCCAACGTCCTGACTTTC. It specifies CASSQPGSGANVLTF.

The CDR3 DNA reads as TGTGCCAGCAGCTTGGGCGGGGTAATCACCGGGGAGCTGTTTTTT. Amino acid sequence: CASSLGGVITGELFF. V and J are TRBV5-6 and TRBJ2-2, with a tentative D call TRBD2 (6 bases). V dropped 0 bases and J dropped 4 bases, with 10 bases sitting between them. This CDR3 spans 15 amino acids. The V gene's germline CDR1 is SGHDT and CDR2 YYEEEE.

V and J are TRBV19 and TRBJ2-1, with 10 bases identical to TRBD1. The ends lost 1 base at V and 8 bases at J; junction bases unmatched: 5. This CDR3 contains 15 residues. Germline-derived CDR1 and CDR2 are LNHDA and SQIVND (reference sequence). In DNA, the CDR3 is TGTGCCAGTAGTATAGGGACAGGGGGAGTAGATGAGCAGTTCTTC. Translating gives CASSIGTGGVDEQFF.

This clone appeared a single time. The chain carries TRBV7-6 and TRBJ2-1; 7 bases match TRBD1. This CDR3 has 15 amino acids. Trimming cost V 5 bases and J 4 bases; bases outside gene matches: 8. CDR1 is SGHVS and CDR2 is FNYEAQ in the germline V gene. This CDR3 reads CASSPGTEPYNEQFF. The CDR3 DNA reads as TGTGCCAGCAGCCCTGGGACAGAGCCTTACAATGAGCAGTTCTTC.

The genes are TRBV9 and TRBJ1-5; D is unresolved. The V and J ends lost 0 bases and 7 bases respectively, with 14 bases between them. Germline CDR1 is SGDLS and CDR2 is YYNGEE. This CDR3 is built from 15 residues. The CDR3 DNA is TGTGCCAGCAGCGTAGATGGTGTAGGGAGCCAGCCCCAGCATTTT. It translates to CASSVDGVGSQPQHF.

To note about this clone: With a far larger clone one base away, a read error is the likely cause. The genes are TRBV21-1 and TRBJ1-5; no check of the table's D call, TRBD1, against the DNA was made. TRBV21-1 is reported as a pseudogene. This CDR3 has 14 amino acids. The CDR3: CASSPGQVYQPQHF. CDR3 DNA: TGTGCCAGCAGTCCGGGACAGGTGTATCAGCCCCAGCATTTT.